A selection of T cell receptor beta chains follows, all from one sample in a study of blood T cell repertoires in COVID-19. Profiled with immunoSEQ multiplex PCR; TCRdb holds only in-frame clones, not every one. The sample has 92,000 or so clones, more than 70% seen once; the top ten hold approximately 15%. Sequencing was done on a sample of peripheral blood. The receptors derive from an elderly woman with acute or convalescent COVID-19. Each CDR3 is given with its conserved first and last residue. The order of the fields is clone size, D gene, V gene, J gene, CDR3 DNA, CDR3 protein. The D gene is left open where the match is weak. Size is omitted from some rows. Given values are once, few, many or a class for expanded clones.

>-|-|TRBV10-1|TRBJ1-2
TGCGCCAGCAGGGGGGACTGGGGAAAATTGGTCCGCCTCTATGGCTACACCTTC
CASRGDWGKLVRLYGYTF
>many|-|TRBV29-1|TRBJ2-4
TGCAGCGTTGCGGGCTCGAGGGACATTCAGTACTTC
CSVAGSRDIQYF
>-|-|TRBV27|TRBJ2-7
TGTGCCAGCAGTTTACGGGAATCCGGCTACGAGCAGTACTTC
CASSLRESGYEQYF
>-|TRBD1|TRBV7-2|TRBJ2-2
TGTGCCAGCAGCTTGAGGCCGGGACAGGGGACTACCGGGGAGCTGTTTTTT
CASSLRPGQGTTGELFF
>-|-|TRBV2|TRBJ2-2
TGTGCCAGCAGTGAAATTACGGCCGGGGAGCTGTTTTTT
CASSEITAGELFF
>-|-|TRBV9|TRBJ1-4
TGTGCCAGCAGCGTAGGGGGCAGCTACAATGAAAAACTGTTTTTT
CASSVGGSYNEKLFF
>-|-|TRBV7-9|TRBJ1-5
TGTGCCGGCAGCTTCTCCTACAGGGAAGGAAATCAGCCCCAGCATTTT
CAGSFSYREGNQPQHF
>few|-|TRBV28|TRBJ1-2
TGTGCCAGCAGTTATTCCGTTGCAGGGAACTATGGCTACACCTTC
CASSYSVAGNYGYTF
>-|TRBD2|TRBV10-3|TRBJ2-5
TGTGCCATCAGTGAAGAAGCGGGGGGGGATTACCAAGAGACCCAGTACTTC
CAISEEAGGDYQETQYF
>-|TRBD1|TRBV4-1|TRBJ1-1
TGCGCCAGCAGCCAAACAGGGGTTGGGTACACTGAAGCTTTCTTT
CASSQTGVGYTEAFF